The next 14 T cell receptor beta chains were all read from a single sample in a study of spatial heterogeneity in lung cancer. TCRdb independently ran MiXCR on the 5' RACE reads; one entry per CDR3 protein. This table holds some 9,800 distinct CDR3 sequences, approximately 5% found once. These receptors' antigens are unknown. Time point in this sample: sample taken at primary tumor resection. Broader study findings: Mutation tallies in tumors tracked expanded intratumoral alpha and beta TCR counts.

The starting material was lung tumor tissue, obtained at surgery. The receptors here all came from a female donor with early-stage non-small cell lung cancer.

The sample holds many counts of this clonotype. V and J are TRBV27 and TRBJ2-3; D possibly corresponds to TRBD2 (6 bases). The CDR3 loop spans 13 amino acids. CDR1 is MNHEY and CDR2 is SMNVEV in the germline V gene (reference sequence). The V gene lost 5 bases and the J gene lost 4 bases, with 10 bases spanning the gap. CDR3 DNA: TGTGCCAGCAGTCGGGGGTTCGCAGATACGCAGTATTTT. It is translated as CASSRGFADTQYF.

By share, this clonotype ranks as medium-sized. CDR3 loop: CAGQGANQPQHF. Here the CDR3 DNA reads TGTGCCGGTCAGGGGGCAAATCAGCCCCAGCATTTT. The V and J genes are TRBV2 and TRBJ1-5; 8 positions match TRBD1. The CDR3 is 12 residues long. The germline gives CDR1 SNHLY, CDR2 FYNNEI. J lost 4 bases, V lost 11 bases, and 4 bases had no gene match.

This clonotype is termed medium-sized. The CDR3 DNA is TGTGCCAGCAGCCCAGGGGCGAGAGTAGCGGGAGCCCTCGGCGAGCAGTTCTTC. The encoded protein is CASSPGARVAGALGEQFF. The chain joins TRBV11-1 to TRBJ2-1; 9 nucleotides line up with TRBD2. V lost 5 bases to trimming and J lost 10 bases; unmatched junction nucleotides: 21. CDR1 is SGHAT, CDR2 FQDESV, per germline (reference sequence). The CDR3 has 18 residues.

This clonotype was recorded at least ten times. J is TRBJ1-1 and V is TRBV12-3 or TRBV12-4; the D gene is possibly TRBD1 (5 bases). Between the trimmed V and J ends, which lost 2 bases and 10 bases, there was a span of 8 bases. There are 11 residues in the CDR3. CDR3 DNA sequence: TGTGCCAGCAGTTTAAGGGGTAGAGCTTTCTTT. Translation gives CASSLRGRAFF.

This clonotype appeared many times. The chain carries TRBV28 and TRBJ2-2; the D call may be TRBD1 or TRBD2 (5 bases each). CDR1 and CDR2 from the germline V gene are MDHEN and SYDVKM. The CDR3 runs 17 residues. V shed 2 bases and J shed 0 bases, with 13 bases lying between them. CDR3 sequence: CASSLLGGGSNTGELFF. The CDR3 DNA reads TGTGCCAGCAGTTTACTAGGTGGGGGTTCGAACACCGGGGAGCTGTTTTTT. Based on the CDR3 plus reference TRBV28 and TRBJ2-2, the full variable domain is DVKVTQSSRYLVKRTGEKVFLECVQDMDHENMFWYRQDPGLGLRLIYFSYDVKMKEKGDIPEGYSVSREKKERFSLILESASTNQTSMYLCASSLLGGGSNTGELFFGEGSRLTVL.

By sample share, this clonotype is medium-sized. V gene TRBV7-3 combines with J gene TRBJ2-3; D may be TRBD1 (6 bases). Germline lookup yields CDR1 SGHTA and CDR2 FQGTGA. CDR3 length: 15 residues. Trimming cost V 3 bases and J 2 bases, with 12 bases left between them. The CDR3 region is CASSFSDRTTDTQYF. CDR3 sequence (DNA): TGTGCCAGCAGCTTTTCCGACAGGACCACAGATACGCAGTATTTT. The full variable domain, completed using reference TRBV7-3 and TRBJ2-3, is GAGVSQTPSNKVTEKGKYVELRCDPISGHTALYWYRQSLGQGPEFLIYFQGTGAADDSGLPNDRFFAVRPEGSVSTLKIQRTERGDSAVYLCASSFSDRTTDTQYFGPGTRLTVL.

This clonotype was observed many times. The J gene is TRBJ2-3, the V gene TRBV19; D is ambiguous. The germline V gene encodes CDR1 LNHDA and CDR2 SQIVND (reference sequence). The CDR3 loop spans 14 amino acids. The V end was cut by 6 bases, the J end by 3 bases, with 13 bases between. CDR3 DNA: TGTGCCAGTAGACCCGAGGCGGCTACAGATACGCAGTATTTT. Amino acids: CASRPEAATDTQYF.

J is TRBJ2-4 and V is TRBV20-1; the match to TRBD2 covers 10 bases. V lost 5 bases, J lost 6 bases, and 7 bases stayed unmatched. Germline V CDR1 and CDR2: DFQATT, SNEGSKA (reference sequence). The CDR3 loop spans 14 amino acids. CDR3 sequence (DNA): TGCAGTGCTTCGAGCGGGGGGGCCGGAAACATTCAGTACTTC. Its protein product is CSASSGGAGNIQYF.

This clonotype occurred many times. The chain combines TRBV10-3 with TRBJ2-7; D uncertain. Trimming stripped 3 bases from V and 3 bases from J, with 12 bases between. Germline CDR1 is ENHRY and CDR2 is SYGVKD. The CDR3 runs 14 residues. The CDR3 DNA reads as TGTGCCATCAGTGAATCTGGACCCTTCTACGAGCAGTACTTC. The encoded protein is CAISESGPFYEQYF.

By proportion, this clonotype is medium-sized. The chain joins TRBV20-1 to TRBJ2-3; the D gene is possibly TRBD2 (5 bases). This CDR3 has 15 amino acids. Germline V lookup: CDR1 DFQATT, CDR2 SNEGSKA (reference sequence). Trimming removed 3 bases at V and 2 bases at J, with 15 bases between. The DNA for the CDR3 is TGCAGTGCTAGTCCCTTGGAGCGGTACACAGATACGCAGTATTTT. Its translation is CSASPLERYTDTQYF.

In its sample, this clonotype was seen many times. The chain joins TRBV3-1 to TRBJ2-5, with no clear D. The length of the CDR3 is 13 residues. V lost 4 bases, J lost 1 base, and 7 bases lay in between. Germline lookup yields CDR1 LGHDT and CDR2 YNNKEL (reference sequence). The CDR3 nucleotides read TGTGCCAGCAGCCTTACCCTCCAAGAGACCCAGTACTTC. This codes for CASSLTLQETQYF.

A few counts support this clonotype. The chain combines TRBV28 with TRBJ2-1, with 7 bases matching TRBD2. Unmatched junction bases numbered 13, after V lost 3 bases and J lost 8 bases. This CDR3 region has 16 residues. Germline lookup yields CDR1 MDHEN and CDR2 SYDVKM. The CDR3 DNA reads as TGTGCCAGCAGTTTTCCCTTTCGCGGGAGTAACGATGAGCAGTTCTTC. This translates into CASSFPFRGSNDEQFF.

The sample holds many counts of this clonotype. The DNA of the CDR3 is TGTGCCAGCAGCGGAAAGACAGGGACTAACTATGGCTACACCTTC. Translation gives CASSGKTGTNYGYTF. The chain is built from TRBV9 and TRBJ1-2; 7 bases agree with TRBD1. V dropped 3 bases and J dropped 0; count of bases not matched to a gene: 5. Germline-derived CDR1 and CDR2 are SGDLS and YYNGEE. The CDR3 sequence is 15 residues long.

This clonotype is judged medium-sized. The chain employs TRBV18 and TRBJ2-3; D possibly corresponds to TRBD2 (5 bases). The CDR3 spans 13 residues. Germline CDR1 reads KGHSH; CDR2 reads LQKENI. The V gene lost 6 bases and the J gene lost 6 bases, with 13 bases spanning the gap. Written as DNA, the CDR3 is TGTGCCAGCTCGCTCTCTACGGGGGATACGCAGTATTTT. This gives the protein CASSLSTGDTQYF.